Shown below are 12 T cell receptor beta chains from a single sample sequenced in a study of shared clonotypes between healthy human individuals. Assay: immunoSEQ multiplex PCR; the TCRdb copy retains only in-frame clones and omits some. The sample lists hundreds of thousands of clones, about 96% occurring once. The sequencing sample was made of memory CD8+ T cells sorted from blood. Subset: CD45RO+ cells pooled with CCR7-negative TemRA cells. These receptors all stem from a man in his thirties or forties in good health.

The CDR3 DNA sequence: TGTGCCTGGAGTGTTATGGGGACAGGACAAGAGACCCAGTACTTC. Protein sequence: CAWSVMGTGQETQYF. The chain is built from TRBV30 and TRBJ2-5; 8 nucleotides align to TRBD1. The length of the CDR3 is 15 residues. The germline CDR1 and CDR2 sequences are GTSNPN and SVGIG (reference sequence). The junction had 5 bases not matched to a gene; V was cut back by 0 bases and J by 2 bases. The entire variable domain, with the rest obtained from reference TRBV30 and TRBJ2-5, is as follows: SQTIHQWPATLVQPVGSPLSLECTVEGTSNPNLYWYRQAAGRGLQLLFYSVGIGQISSEVPQNLSASRPQDRQFILSSKKLLLSDSGFYLCAWSVMGTGQETQYFGPGTRLLVL.

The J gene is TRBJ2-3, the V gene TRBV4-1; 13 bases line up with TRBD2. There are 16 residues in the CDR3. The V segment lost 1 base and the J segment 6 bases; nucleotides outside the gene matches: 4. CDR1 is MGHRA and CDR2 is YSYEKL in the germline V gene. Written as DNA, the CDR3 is TGCGCCAGCAGCCAAGGACTAGCGGGAGGATGGGATACGCAGTATTTT. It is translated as CASSQGLAGGWDTQYF.

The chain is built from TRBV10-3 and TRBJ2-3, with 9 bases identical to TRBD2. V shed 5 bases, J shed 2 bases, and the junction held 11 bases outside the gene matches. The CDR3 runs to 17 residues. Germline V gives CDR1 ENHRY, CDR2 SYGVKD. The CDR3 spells CAISKGLSGRPTDTQYF. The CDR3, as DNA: TGTGCCATCAGTAAAGGGCTTAGCGGGAGACCCACAGATACGCAGTATTTT.

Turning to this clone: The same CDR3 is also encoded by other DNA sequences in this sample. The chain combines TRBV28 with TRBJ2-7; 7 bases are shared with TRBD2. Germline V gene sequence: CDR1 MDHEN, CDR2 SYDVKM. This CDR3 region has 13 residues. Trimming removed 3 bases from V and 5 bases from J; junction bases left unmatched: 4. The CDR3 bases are TGTGCCAGCAGTTTTCAGGGAGGGGACGAGCAGTACTTC. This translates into CASSFQGGDEQYF.

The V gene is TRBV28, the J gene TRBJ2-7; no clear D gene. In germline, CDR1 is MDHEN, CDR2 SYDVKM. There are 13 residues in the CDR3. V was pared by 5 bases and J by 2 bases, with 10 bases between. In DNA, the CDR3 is TGTGCCAGCAGTCCCTTAAACGCCTACGAGCAGTACTTC. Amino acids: CASSPLNAYEQYF.

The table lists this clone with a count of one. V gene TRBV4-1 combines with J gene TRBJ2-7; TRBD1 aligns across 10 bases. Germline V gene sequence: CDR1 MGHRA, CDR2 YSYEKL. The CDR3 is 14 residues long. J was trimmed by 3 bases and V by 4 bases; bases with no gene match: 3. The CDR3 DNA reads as TGCGCCAGCAGCCTCGGGACAGGGGTCTACGAGCAGTACTTC. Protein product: CASSLGTGVYEQYF.

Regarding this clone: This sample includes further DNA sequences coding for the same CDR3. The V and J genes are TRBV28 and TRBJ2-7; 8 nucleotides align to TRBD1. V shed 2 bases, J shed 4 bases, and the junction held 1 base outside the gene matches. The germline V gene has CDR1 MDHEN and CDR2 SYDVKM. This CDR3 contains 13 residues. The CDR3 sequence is CASSLQGAYEQYF. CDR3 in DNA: TGTGCCAGCAGTTTACAGGGGGCGTACGAGCAGTACTTC.

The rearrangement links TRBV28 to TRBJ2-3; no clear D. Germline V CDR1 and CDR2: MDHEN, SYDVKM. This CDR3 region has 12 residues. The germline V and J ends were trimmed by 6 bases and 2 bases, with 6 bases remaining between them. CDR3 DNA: TGTGCCAGCAGGGGTAACACAGATACGCAGTATTTT. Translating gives CASRGNTDTQYF.

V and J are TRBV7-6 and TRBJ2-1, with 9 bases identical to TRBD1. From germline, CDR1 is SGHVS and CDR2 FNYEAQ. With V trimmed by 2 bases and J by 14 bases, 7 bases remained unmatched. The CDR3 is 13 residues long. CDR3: CASSLTFRDREFF. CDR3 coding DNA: TGTGCCAGCAGCTTAACGTTCAGGGACAGGGAGTTCTTC.

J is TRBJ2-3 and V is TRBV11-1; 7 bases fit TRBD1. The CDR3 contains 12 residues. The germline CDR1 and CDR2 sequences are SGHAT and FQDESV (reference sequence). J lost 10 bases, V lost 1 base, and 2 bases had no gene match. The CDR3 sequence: CASSLGDRPQYF. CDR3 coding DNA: TGTGCCAGCAGCTTAGGGGACAGACCGCAGTATTTT.

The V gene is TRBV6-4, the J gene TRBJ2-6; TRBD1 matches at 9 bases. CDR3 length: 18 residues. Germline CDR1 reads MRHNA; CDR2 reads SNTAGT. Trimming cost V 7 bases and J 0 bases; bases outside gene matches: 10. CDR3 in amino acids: CASTSTGTGNSGANVLTF. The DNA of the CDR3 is TGTGCCAGCACCTCAACCGGGACAGGGAACTCTGGGGCCAACGTCCTGACTTTC.

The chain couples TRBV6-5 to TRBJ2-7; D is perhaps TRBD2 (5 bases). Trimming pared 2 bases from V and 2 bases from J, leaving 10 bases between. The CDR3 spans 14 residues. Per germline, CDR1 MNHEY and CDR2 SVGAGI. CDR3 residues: CASSYGSSPYEQYF. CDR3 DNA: TGTGCCAGCAGTTACGGGAGTAGCCCCTACGAGCAGTACTTC.